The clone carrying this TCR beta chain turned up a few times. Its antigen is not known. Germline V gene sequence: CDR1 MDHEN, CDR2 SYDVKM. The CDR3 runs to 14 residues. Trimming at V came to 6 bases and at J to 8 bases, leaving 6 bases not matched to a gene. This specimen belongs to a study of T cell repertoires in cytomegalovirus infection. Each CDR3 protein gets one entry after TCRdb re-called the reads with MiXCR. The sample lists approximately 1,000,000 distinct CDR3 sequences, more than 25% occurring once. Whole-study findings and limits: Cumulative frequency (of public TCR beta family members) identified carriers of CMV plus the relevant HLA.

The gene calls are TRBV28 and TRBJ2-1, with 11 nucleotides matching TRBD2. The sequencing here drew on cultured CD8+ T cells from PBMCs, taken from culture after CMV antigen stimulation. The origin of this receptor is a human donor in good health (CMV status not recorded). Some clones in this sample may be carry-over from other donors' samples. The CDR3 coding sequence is TGTGCCAGCAGCTATAGCGGGGGGGCGGATGAGCAGTTCTTC. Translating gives CASSYSGGADEQFF.